The entry below gives a single T cell receptor beta chain sequence along with its context. What it binds is not known. The donors, aged roughly 6 to 95, were healthy Caucasians from Russia. This sample is part of a study of blood T cells in healthy people across ages. Study results and limitations: Older age coincided with a roughly linear decline in TCR beta diversity per million T cells.

The CDR3 runs 11 residues. Germline-derived CDR1 and CDR2 are DFQATT and SNEGSKA (reference sequence). V lost 8 bases to trimming and J lost 8 bases, with 15 bases between them. A second PCR, run for roughly 7 to 12 cycles, used a sample-barcoded 5' primer plus a J-beta primer mix. Via MiXCR, TCRdb re-called the 5' RACE reads, giving one row per CDR3 protein. The sample consists of over 1,500,000 distinct CDR3 sequences, about 50% of them appearing once. Sequencing was performed on blood. This clonotype was sampled from a woman aged 40-49 years in good health. The chain employs TRBV20-1 and TRBJ1-2; no firm D call. The CDR3 loop is CSSDLTRGYTF. CDR3 sequence (DNA): TGCAGTTCTGACTTGACTCGGGGCTACACCTTC.